Described below is a single TCR beta chain sequence and its context. PCR primers comprised 60 Vbeta and 13 Jbeta primers. Produced via immunoSEQ multiplex PCR; TCRdb's table is partial and in-frame only. The repertoire holds about 170,000 clones, approximately 70% seen once, with over 2% in the top ten. These data are taken from a study of cytomegalovirus exposure and HLA in healthy donors. The sequence derives from a human donor in good health. Sequencing was carried out using PBMCs.

The CDR3 nucleotides are TGCGCCAGCAGCTACCCGGGGAACACTGAAGCTTTCTTT. Residues: CASSYPGNTEAFF. The chain recombines TRBV5-1 with TRBJ1-1; D is unresolved. V was pared by 3 bases and J by 1 base, with 7 bases between. The CDR3 contains 13 residues. Germline CDR1 SGHRS, CDR2 YFSETQ.